A selection of T cell receptor beta chains follows, all from one sample in a study of cytomegalovirus exposure and HLA in healthy donors. Some clones are missing from TCRdb's copy, which holds only in-frame ones; the method was immunoSEQ multiplex PCR. The sample includes 110,000 to 150,000 clones, 80% to 90% of them seen just once. The material sequenced was PBMCs. These TCRs come from a woman aged 25-40 years in good health and CMV-seropositive. Both conserved end residues are part of each CDR3. Each record gives: D gene, V gene, J gene, CDR3 DNA, CDR3 protein. The D gene is left open where the match is weak.

D: .; V: TRBV6-6; J: TRBJ1-2; DNA: TGTGCCAGCAGCCCGGTCGGGGACTATGGCTACACCTTC; CDR3: CASSPVGDYGYTF
D: .; V: TRBV28; J: TRBJ1-5; DNA: TGTGCCAGCACCCTCCTCGGAGGGGCAAATCAGCCCCAGCATTTT; CDR3: CASTLLGGANQPQHF
D: .; V: TRBV7-9; J: TRBJ1-2; DNA: TGTGCCAGCAGCCTCGTGATTTCGGTCTCTGGCTACACCTTC; CDR3: CASSLVISVSGYTF
D: TRBD1; V: TRBV6-6; J: TRBJ2-7; DNA: TGTGCCAGCACACAGGGGTCCCCCTACGAGCAGTACTTC; CDR3: CASTQGSPYEQYF
D: .; V: TRBV6-1; J: TRBJ2-7; DNA: TGTGCCAGCAGAACAGGGTCTGCCTACGAGCAGTACTTC; CDR3: CASRTGSAYEQYF
D: TRBD1; V: TRBV7-6; J: TRBJ1-1; DNA: TGTGCCAGCAGCTTACTCGGGCAGGGGGCGACTGAAGCTTTCTTT; CDR3: CASSLLGQGATEAFF
D: TRBD1; V: TRBV18; J: TRBJ2-7; DNA: TGTGCCAGCTCAGGGGGGACAGGGTTCTACGAGCAGTACTTC; CDR3: CASSGGTGFYEQYF
D: .; V: TRBV27; J: TRBJ2-7; DNA: TGTGCCAGCAGTTTAAATACAGAGGGTCCCTACGAGCAGTACTTC; CDR3: CASSLNTEGPYEQYF
D: TRBD1; V: TRBV7-8; J: TRBJ1-1; DNA: TGTGCCAGCAGCTCGGGACAGCCCCACACTGAAGCTTTCTTT; CDR3: CASSSGQPHTEAFF
D: TRBD2; V: TRBV5-1; J: TRBJ2-2; DNA: TGCGCCAGCAGCTTCTTTAGCGGGAGCGGAACCGGGGAGCTGTTTTTT; CDR3: CASSFFSGSGTGELFF
D: TRBD1; V: TRBV6-5; J: TRBJ2-5; DNA: TGTGCCAGCAGTCCATGGCAGGGGGCCGAAGAGACCCAGTACTTC; CDR3: CASSPWQGAEETQYF
D: TRBD2; V: TRBV27; J: TRBJ2-7; DNA: TGTGCCAGCACCAAGGGCGGGAGTATCCCCTACGAGCAGTACTTC; CDR3: CASTKGGSIPYEQYF
D: TRBD1; V: TRBV2; J: TRBJ1-2; DNA: TGTGCCAGCTATACGACAGGGAAGACGAGGGGTTTTTATGGCTACACCTTC; CDR3: CASYTTGKTRGFYGYTF